The source of this TCR beta chain is a study of T cells in Graves' hyperthyroidism and ophthalmopathy. This clonotype has a count of ten or more. Clinical symptoms, serum thyroxine and TRAb, thyroid ultrasound and orbital computed tomography together formed the diagnostic basis. After removal of 4 bases from V and 0 bases from J, the junction contained 6 bases not matched to a gene. The CDR3 sequence is 17 residues long. CDR1 and CDR2 (germline): SGHRS, YFSETQ. Amplification of TCR beta CDR3 regions was performed using RNA transcripts as template. First-round RT-PCR of the TCR CDR3 relied on the HTBI primer set. TCRdb used MiXCR to reprocess the multiplex PCR reads, holding one entry per CDR3 protein. The table lists around 290,000 distinct CDR3 sequences, about 17% of them singletons, with approximately 60% in the top ten.

The chain recombines TRBV5-1 with TRBJ2-3, with 12 positions matching TRBD2. The receptor's source is a woman in her sixties with Graves' ophthalmopathy. The sequencing sample was made of blood. The CDR3, as DNA: TGCGCCAGCAGCGGAGGGACTAGCGGGCATAGCACAGATACGCAGTATTTT. Encoded protein: CASSGGTSGHSTDTQYF.